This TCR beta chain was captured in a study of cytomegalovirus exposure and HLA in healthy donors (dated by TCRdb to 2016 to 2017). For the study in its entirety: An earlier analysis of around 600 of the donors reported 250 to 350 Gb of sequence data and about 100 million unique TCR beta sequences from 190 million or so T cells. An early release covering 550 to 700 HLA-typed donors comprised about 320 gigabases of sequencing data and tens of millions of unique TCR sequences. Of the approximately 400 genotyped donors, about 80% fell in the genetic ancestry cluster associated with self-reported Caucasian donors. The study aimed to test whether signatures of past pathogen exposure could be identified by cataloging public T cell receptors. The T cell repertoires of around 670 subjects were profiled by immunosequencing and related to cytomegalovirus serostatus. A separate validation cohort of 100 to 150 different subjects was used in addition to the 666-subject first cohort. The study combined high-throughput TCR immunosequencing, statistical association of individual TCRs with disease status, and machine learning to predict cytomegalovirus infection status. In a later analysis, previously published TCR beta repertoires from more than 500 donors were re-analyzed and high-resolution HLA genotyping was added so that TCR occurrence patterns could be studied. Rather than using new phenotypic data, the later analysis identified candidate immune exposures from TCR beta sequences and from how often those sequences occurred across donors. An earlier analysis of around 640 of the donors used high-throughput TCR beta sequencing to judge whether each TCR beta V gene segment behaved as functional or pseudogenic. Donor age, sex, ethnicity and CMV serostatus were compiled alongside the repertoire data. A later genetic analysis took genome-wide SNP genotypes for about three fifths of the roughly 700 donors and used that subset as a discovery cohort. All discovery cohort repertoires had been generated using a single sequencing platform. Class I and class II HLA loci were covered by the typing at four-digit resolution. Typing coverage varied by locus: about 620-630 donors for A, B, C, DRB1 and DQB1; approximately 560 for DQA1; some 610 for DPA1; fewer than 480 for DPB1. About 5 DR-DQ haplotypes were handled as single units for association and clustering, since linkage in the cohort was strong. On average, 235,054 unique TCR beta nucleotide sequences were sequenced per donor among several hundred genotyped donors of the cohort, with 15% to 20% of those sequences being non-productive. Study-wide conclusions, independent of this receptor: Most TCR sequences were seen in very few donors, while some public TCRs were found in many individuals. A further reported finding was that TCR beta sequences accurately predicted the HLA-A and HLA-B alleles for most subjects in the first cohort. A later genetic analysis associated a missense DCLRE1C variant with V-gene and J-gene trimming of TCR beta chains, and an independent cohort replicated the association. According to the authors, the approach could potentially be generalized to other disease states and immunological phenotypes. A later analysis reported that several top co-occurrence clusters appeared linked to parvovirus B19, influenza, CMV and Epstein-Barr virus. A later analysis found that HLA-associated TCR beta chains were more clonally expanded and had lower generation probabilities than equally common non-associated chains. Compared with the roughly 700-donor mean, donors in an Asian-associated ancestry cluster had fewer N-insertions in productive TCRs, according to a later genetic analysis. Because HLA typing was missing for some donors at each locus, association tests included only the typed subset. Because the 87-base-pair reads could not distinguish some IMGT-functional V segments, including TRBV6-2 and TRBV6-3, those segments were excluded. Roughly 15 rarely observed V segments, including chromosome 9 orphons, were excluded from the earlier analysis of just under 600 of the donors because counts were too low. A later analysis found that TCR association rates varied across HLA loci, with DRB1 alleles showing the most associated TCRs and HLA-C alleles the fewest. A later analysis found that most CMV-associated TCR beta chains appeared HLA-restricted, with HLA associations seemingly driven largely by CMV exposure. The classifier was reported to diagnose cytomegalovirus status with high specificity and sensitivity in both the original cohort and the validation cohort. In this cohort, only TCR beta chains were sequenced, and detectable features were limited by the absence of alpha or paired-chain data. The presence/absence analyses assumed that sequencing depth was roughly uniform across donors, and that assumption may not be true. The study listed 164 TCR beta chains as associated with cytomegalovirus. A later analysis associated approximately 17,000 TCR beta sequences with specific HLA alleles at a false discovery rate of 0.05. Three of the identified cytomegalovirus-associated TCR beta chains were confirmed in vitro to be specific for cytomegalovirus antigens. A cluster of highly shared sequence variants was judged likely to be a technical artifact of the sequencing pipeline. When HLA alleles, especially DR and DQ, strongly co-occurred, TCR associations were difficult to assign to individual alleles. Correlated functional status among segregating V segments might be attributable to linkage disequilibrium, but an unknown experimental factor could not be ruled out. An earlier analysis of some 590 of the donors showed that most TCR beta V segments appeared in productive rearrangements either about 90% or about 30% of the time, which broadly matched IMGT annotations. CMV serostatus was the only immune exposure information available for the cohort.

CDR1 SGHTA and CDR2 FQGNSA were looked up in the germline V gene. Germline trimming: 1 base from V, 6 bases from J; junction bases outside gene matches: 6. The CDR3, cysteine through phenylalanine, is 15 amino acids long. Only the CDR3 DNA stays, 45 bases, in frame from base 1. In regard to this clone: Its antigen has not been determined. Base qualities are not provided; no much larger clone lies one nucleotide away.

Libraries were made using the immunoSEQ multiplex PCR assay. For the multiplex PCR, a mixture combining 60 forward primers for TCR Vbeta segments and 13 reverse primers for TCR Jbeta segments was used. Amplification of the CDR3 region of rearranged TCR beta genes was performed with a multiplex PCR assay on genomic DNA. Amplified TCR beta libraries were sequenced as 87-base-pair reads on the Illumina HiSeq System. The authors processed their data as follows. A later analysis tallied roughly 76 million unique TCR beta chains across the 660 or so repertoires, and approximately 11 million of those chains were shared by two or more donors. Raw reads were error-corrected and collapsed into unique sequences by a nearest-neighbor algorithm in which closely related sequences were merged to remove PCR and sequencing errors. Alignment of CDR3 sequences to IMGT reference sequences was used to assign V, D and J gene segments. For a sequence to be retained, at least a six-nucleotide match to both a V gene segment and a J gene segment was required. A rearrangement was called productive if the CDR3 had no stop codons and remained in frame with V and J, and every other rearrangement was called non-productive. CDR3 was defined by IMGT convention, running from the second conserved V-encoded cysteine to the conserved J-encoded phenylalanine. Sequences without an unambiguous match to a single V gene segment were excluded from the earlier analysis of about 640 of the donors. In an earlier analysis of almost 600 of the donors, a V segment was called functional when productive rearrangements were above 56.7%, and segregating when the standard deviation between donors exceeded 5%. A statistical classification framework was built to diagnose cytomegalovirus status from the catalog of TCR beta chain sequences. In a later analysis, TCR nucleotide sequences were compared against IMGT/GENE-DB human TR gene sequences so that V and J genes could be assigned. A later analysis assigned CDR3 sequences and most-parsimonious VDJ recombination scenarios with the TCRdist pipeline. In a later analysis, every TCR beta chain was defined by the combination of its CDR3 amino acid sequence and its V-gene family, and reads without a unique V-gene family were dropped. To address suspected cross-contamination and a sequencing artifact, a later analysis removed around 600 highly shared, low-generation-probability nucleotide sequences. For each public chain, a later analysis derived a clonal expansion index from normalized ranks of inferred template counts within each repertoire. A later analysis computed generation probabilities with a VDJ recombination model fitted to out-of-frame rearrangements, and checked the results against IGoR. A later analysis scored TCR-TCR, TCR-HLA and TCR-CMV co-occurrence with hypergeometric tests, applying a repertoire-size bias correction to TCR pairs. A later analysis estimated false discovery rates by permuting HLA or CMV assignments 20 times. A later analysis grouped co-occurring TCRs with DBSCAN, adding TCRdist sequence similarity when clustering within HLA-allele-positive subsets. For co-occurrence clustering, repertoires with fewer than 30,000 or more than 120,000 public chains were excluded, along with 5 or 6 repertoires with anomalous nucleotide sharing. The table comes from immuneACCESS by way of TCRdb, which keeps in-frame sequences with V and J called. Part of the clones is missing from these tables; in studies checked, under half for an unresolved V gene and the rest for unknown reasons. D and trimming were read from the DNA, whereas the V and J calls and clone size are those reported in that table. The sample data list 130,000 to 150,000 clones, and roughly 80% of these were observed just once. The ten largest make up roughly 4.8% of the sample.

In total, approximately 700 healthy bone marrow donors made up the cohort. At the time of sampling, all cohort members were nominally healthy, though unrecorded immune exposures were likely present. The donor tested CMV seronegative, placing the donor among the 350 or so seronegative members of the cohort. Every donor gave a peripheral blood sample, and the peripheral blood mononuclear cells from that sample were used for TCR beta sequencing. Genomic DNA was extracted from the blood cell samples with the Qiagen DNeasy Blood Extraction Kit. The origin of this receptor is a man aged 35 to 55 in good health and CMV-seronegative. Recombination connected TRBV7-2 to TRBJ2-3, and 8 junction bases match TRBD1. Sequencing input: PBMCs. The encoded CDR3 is CASSLDGQGGDTQYF. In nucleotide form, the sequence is TGTGCCAGCAGCTTAGACGGACAGGGCGGGGATACGCAGTATTTT. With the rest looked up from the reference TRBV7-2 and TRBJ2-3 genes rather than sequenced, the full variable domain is GAGVSQSPSNKVTEKGKDVELRCDPISGHTALYWYRQSLGQGLEFLIYFQGNSAPDKSGLPSDRFSAERTGGSVSTLTIQRTQQEDSAVYLCASSLDGQGGDTQYFGPGTRLTVL.